This T cell receptor beta chain was recovered during a study of blood T cell repertoires in COVID-19 (dated by TCRdb to the early 2020s). Turning to the overall study: The collaborator samples originated in the United States, Italy and Spain and spanned the acute and convalescent phases of COVID-19. The prospective study material was composed of cDNA or gDNA derived from T cells, B-cell-depleted T cells, or PBMCs. The samples were drawn from two sources: the first 160 participants of the ongoing ImmuneRACE study, and 950 to 1,500 subjects contributed by 6 global collaborators. Subjects who had been exposed to COVID-19, were actively infected with it, or had recovered from it provided the deeply sampled blood TCRbeta repertoires that made up the dataset. The repertoires were released in a freely available public database intended as a resource for research on the immune response to SARS-CoV-2. Where HLA class I and class II types were available, the types were taken from metadata supplied by the sample provider, not from assay-based typing. Sample metadata almost always included a de-identified subject ID, COVID-19 status, age in years and sex.

TCRbeta CDR3 regions were amplified from genomic DNA by means of the immunoSEQ Assay, a bias-controlled multiplex PCR. In the source study's methods: Nucleated cell counts per sample were estimated from amplification of reference gene primers within the assay. To quantify the absolute abundance of each unique TCRbeta CDR3 rearrangement, sequence reads were collapsed and filtered. For each sample, productive Simpson clonality was calculated as the square root of Simpson's diversity index over productive rearrangements. The table comes from immuneACCESS by way of TCRdb, which keeps in-frame sequences with V and J called. Part of the clones is missing from these tables; in studies checked, under half for an unresolved V gene and the rest for unknown reasons. That table is the source of V, J and clone size, and D and trimming were worked out from the DNA. The sample table holds roughly 420,000 clones, of which around 89% were seen once. Approximately 0.96% of the sample lies in the top ten.

Participants in the prospective study were aged roughly 18 to 90 years, lived in about two dozen United States geographic areas, and enrolled through a virtual design. In the prospective study, cohorts were assigned on the basis of participant-reported clinical history obtained from a screening survey and a study questionnaire. Each participant in the prospective study had whole blood, serum and a nasopharyngeal or oropharyngeal swab collected by mobile phlebotomists. Participants in the prospective study had the option to provide additional blood draws and questionnaires over a roughly 2-month period. Before DNA extraction, blood samples from the prospective study were shipped at room temperature or frozen. Regarding this clone: The antigen this receptor binds is unknown. No much larger clone is present one base from it, and per-base qualities are unavailable.

Overall study results and their limits: Clinical and demographic metadata were provided uncurated, with the amount varying by source and participant.

Sequencing was done on a sample of PBMCs or T cells enriched from blood (not recorded which). This receptor was identified in a woman under 40 with acute COVID-19.

The bases read TGTGCCAGCAGCGTAGGACAGGGGATCTCTGGAAACACCATATATTTT. Its protein product is CASSVGQGISGNTIYF. The V and J genes are TRBV9 and TRBJ1-3; 8 bases in between match TRBD1. Taken from the germline V gene, the CDR1 and CDR2 loops are SGDLS and YYNGEE. Germline trimming: 0 bases from V, 0 bases from J; junction bases outside gene matches: 2. From cysteine to phenylalanine, the CDR3 is 16 amino acids long. The read is trimmed to its CDR3 DNA, 48 bases read in frame from base 1.